This T cell receptor (beta chain) was recovered during a study of shared clonotypes between healthy human individuals (TCRdb year 2020). Some background on the complete study: The cohort comprised a couple of women and a few men aged 18 to 49 years. The study deeply sequenced blood TCR repertoires of five healthy adults to estimate repertoire size and the extent of clonotype sharing between individuals. Different laboratories and diverse techniques were used to prepare libraries and sequence TCR repertoires, to increase sequencing depth and limit assay-specific biases. Between about 0.8 and 9.5 billion PBMCs per donor were obtained by leukapheresis.

The investigation overall reported the following: Because the study included a small number of donors, the genetic and exposure-history diversity represented was limited. Based on pairwise subsampling, the degree of clonotype sharing among donors was expected to be affected by sequencing depth. Sampling was limited to blood, and TCR repertoires in tissue likely differ from TCR repertoires in blood.

TCR CDR3 regions were amplified from genomic DNA by multiplex PCR using the deep immunoSEQ assay. Genomic DNA extracted from each cell subset was distributed evenly over all wells of several immunoSEQ 96-well plates, and each plate served as one replicate. For unsorted PBMC, approximately 300 ng of genomic DNA, equivalent to approximately 28,000 T cell genomes, went into each replicate PCR. Ten immunoSEQ deep assay plates were used to sequence the unsorted PBMC genomic DNA. The purified libraries were quantified using a Qubit 3.0 fluorometer, sized with a Bioanalyzer 2100, and then quantified again using the KAPA Library Quantification kit. Each immunoSEQ 96-well plate was sequenced on its own single-read 150-cycle Illumina NextSeq 550 flow cell. Per the source publication's procedure: Because only junctional sequences without quality scores were contained in the immunoSEQ output, filtering matching that applied to full-length reads could not be performed. Sequences were annotated with PyIR, a Python wrapper for IgBLAST v1.9, and V/J genes and CDR3 were assigned using IMGT germline references. Reads with weak V/J assignments (E-value above 1e-6), missing CDR3, stop codons, out-of-frame junctions, or ambiguous translated residues were removed. V3J clonotypes were defined as sequences sharing an identical inferred V gene, J gene, and CDR3 amino acid sequence. Percentage overlap between repertoires was computed as shared unique clonotypes divided by the size of the smaller repertoire. RTK rarefaction, the Chao1 estimator, and Recon v2.1 estimates of unobserved clonotypes were used to assess repertoire richness. In its TCRdb copy, this immuneACCESS table keeps in-frame sequences only and misses some clones. Where compared with another copy, unresolved V genes explain less than half of these, and the others have no known cause. V, J and clone size derive from that table, while D and trimming were established from the DNA sequence. This sample holds around 500,000 clones; over 65% were observed only once. The top ten clones comprise 13% of the sample.

The donors were healthy, HIV-negative adults with no recently reported acute infections or vaccinations. Every donor was a Caucasian adult living in Nashville, Tennessee, USA. For unsorted samples, roughly 91 million PBMCs were counted, and genomic DNA was extracted using the QIAamp DNA Blood Mini kit. Blood was collected by leukapheresis, and PBMCs were isolated by Ficoll-Histopaque density gradient centrifugation and then cryopreserved in liquid nitrogen vapor phase. As concerns this clone: Its antigen specificity is not known. Base qualities are not recorded, but no much larger clone differs from it by a single base.

The CDR3 goes from the cysteine to the phenylalanine over 14 residues. The retained sequence is limited to the CDR3, 42 bases, with the frame set at the first base. Per the germline V gene (reference sequence), LNHDA is the CDR1 and SQIVND is the CDR2. Trimming accounts for 11 bases at V and 8 bases at J, while the number of junction bases matched to no gene is 16. This TCR was sampled from a woman aged 40 to 50 in good health. Some clones in this sample may be carry-over from other donors' samples. Recombination connected TRBV19 to TRBJ1-2; 8 bases in the junction line up with TRBD1. Material: PBMCs. The nucleotide sequence reads TGTGCCGTTAATCGGGCAGGGGGCGATAGGGGCTACACCTTC. It specifies CAVNRAGGDRGYTF.